Listed below are T cell receptor beta chains from one sample, sequenced in a study of blood T cell repertoires in COVID-19. Assay used: immunoSEQ multiplex PCR; TCRdb lists only in-frame clones, some missing. The table lists some 170,000 clones, around 84% of them singletons, with over 12% in the top ten. Sequenced input: PBMCs or T cells enriched from blood (not recorded which). The receptors were gathered from a man aged 50-60 years who had recovered from COVID-19. Both conserved end residues are part of each CDR3. The D gene is left open where the match is weak. The size field is filled for only some rows; it gives once, few, many or a size class.

TRBJ1-5	TRBV27	.	.	CASSTGGGGNQPQHF	TGTGCCAGCAGCACCGGTGGGGGGGGCAATCAGCCCCAGCATTTT
TRBJ2-7	TRBV5-1	.	TRBD2	CASSLDPSGGVEQYF	TGCGCCAGCAGCTTGGATCCTAGCGGGGGGGTCGAGCAGTACTTC
TRBJ1-1	TRBV5-1	.	.	CASSFDRVTEAFF	TGCGCCAGCAGCTTCGACCGGGTCACTGAAGCTTTCTTT
TRBJ1-1	TRBV3-1/TRBV3-2	.	TRBD1	CASRLGQGSWAFF	TGTGCCAGCAGACTGGGACAGGGCTCGTGGGCTTTCTTT
TRBJ1-2	TRBV12-3/TRBV12-4	.	.	CASSLTVYGYTF	TGTGCCAGCAGTTTAACGGTCTATGGCTACACCTTC
TRBJ2-7	TRBV6-1	many	TRBD2	CASSEASGGPDEQYF	TGTGCCAGCAGTGAAGCCTCGGGGGGTCCTGACGAGCAGTACTTC
TRBJ1-1	TRBV7-2	.	TRBD1	CASSLGTGRNTEAFF	TGTGCCAGCAGCTTAGGGACAGGGAGGAACACTGAAGCTTTCTTT
TRBJ2-5	TRBV9	.	.	CASSVVAAPYQETQYF	TGTGCCAGCAGCGTAGTAGCGGCGCCGTACCAAGAGACCCAGTACTTC
TRBJ2-5	TRBV5-4	.	.	CASSPVPRSGSKETQYF	TGTGCCAGCAGCCCGGTTCCGAGAAGCGGGTCAAAAGAGACCCAGTACTTC
TRBJ1-1	TRBV18	.	.	CASSPPGINTEAFF	TGTGCCAGCTCACCCCCCGGGATCAACACTGAAGCTTTCTTT
TRBJ2-7	TRBV3-1/TRBV3-2	.	TRBD2	CASSEGLAGFYEQYF	TGTGCCAGCAGCGAGGGACTAGCGGGGTTCTACGAGCAGTACTTC
TRBJ1-2	TRBV18	.	TRBD1	CASSPTAGGTIYGYTF	TGTGCCAGCTCACCAACGGCAGGGGGCACGATCTATGGCTACACCTTC
TRBJ1-2	TRBV28	once	.	CASRPQGIYGYTF	TGTGCCAGCAGACCTCAGGGAATCTATGGCTACACCTTC
TRBJ2-7	TRBV9	.	TRBD1	CASSRLTGGSYEQYF	TGTGCCAGCAGCCGATTGACAGGGGGGTCCTACGAGCAGTACTTC
TRBJ2-3	TRBV2	once	TRBD1	CASSGTGIDTQYF	TGTGCCAGCAGTGGGACAGGGATCGATACGCAGTATTTT
TRBJ1-2	TRBV25-1	.	.	CASSDPGTHNYGYTF	TGTGCCAGCAGTGACCCCGGGACACATAACTATGGCTACACCTTC
TRBJ1-1	TRBV28	.	.	CASRISQGHTEAFF	TGTGCCAGCAGGATATCCCAGGGGCACACTGAAGCTTTCTTT
TRBJ2-3	TRBV19	.	TRBD1	CASTLTGPRTDTQYF	TGTGCCAGTACCCTGACAGGGCCCCGCACAGATACGCAGTATTTT
TRBJ1-1	TRBV29-1	.	TRBD1	CSVRGRLGVAEAFF	TGCAGCGTTAGGGGGCGGCTGGGAGTGGCTGAAGCTTTCTTT
TRBJ2-1	TRBV2	few	TRBD1	CASSSRTGYNEQFF	TGTGCCAGCAGTTCCCGGACAGGCTACAATGAGCAGTTCTTC
TRBJ2-5	TRBV6-5	.	.	CASRRGQNQETQYF	TGTGCCAGCAGACGTGGACAGAACCAAGAGACCCAGTACTTC
TRBJ2-5	TRBV3-1/TRBV3-2	once	.	CASSHQNRETQYF	TGTGCCAGCAGCCATCAAAACAGGGAGACCCAGTACTTC
TRBJ1-1	TRBV4-1	.	.	CASSLAGGEVTKAFF	TGCGCCAGCAGCCTGGCCGGGGGGGAGGTAACTAAAGCTTTCTTT
TRBJ1-2	TRBV11-2	.	.	CASSPGAYGYTF	TGTGCCAGCAGCCCAGGCGCCTATGGCTACACCTTC
TRBJ2-6	TRBV6-1	once	.	CASSGPDSYSGANVLTF	TGTGCCAGCAGTGGGCCCGACAGTTACTCTGGGGCCAACGTCCTGACTTTC
TRBJ2-7	TRBV7-9	once	TRBD2	CASSLEAGGTSEQYF	TGTGCCAGCAGCTTAGAAGCGGGGGGGACGTCGGAGCAGTACTTC
TRBJ2-5	TRBV20-1	.	.	CSAGDSGGETQYF	TGCAGTGCTGGTGACAGCGGTGGAGAGACCCAGTACTTC
TRBJ1-2	TRBV2	.	.	CAPPDGYTF	TGTGCCCCACCGGATGGCTACACCTTC
TRBJ2-7	TRBV5-1	.	.	CASSLEVSYEQYF	TGCGCCAGCAGCTTGGAAGTCAGCTACGAGCAGTACTTC
TRBJ2-6	TRBV27	.	TRBD1	CASSPWGDRVYSGANVLTF	TGTGCCAGCTCACCGTGGGGGGACAGGGTTTACTCTGGGGCCAACGTCCTGACTTTC
TRBJ1-1	TRBV30	.	.	CAWGQNTEAFF	TGTGCCTGGGGACAGAACACTGAAGCTTTCTTT
TRBJ1-1	TRBV2	.	TRBD1	CASRQQGAAFF	TGTGCCAGCAGACAACAGGGGGCTGCTTTCTTT
TRBJ2-7	TRBV7-8	.	.	CASSPELGVQYF	TGTGCCAGCAGCCCAGAGCTCGGGGTGCAGTACTTC
TRBJ1-1	TRBV19	.	.	CASTPQGRRAEAFF	TGTGCCAGTACCCCACAGGGCAGAAGGGCTGAAGCTTTCTTT
TRBJ2-7	TRBV6-1	.	TRBD1	CASSASIQGASYEQYF	TGTGCCAGCAGTGCCTCAATACAGGGGGCTAGCTACGAGCAGTACTTC
TRBJ2-4	TRBV18	.	.	CASSPAEGVQNIQYF	TGTGCCAGCTCTCCCGCCGAAGGAGTGCAAAACATTCAGTACTTC
TRBJ2-5	TRBV23-1	once	TRBD1	CASSHRQGDGETQYF	TGCGCCAGCAGTCATAGGCAGGGGGATGGAGAGACCCAGTACTTC
TRBJ2-1	TRBV6-2/TRBV6-3	.	.	CASSNSGIKYNEQFF	TGTGCCAGCAGTAACTCCGGGATCAAATACAATGAGCAGTTCTTC
TRBJ1-3	TRBV12-3/TRBV12-4	.	.	CASNGGSGNTIYF	TGTGCCAGCAACGGGGGCTCTGGAAACACCATATATTTT
TRBJ2-3	TRBV2	once	TRBD2	CASRLAGGDTQYF	TGTGCCAGCAGGCTAGCGGGGGGAGATACGCAGTATTTT
TRBJ1-4	TRBV7-8	.	TRBD1	CASSLDGQGHEKLFF	TGTGCCAGCAGCTTAGACGGACAGGGGCATGAAAAACTGTTTTTT
TRBJ2-3	TRBV24-1	.	TRBD2	CATSDRSGGTLDTQYF	TGTGCCACCAGTGACCGAAGCGGGGGGACTTTGGATACGCAGTATTTT
TRBJ1-1	TRBV19	.	.	CASTPDRSVLAFF	TGTGCCAGTACCCCAGACAGGAGCGTGTTAGCTTTCTTT
TRBJ1-4	TRBV6-5	.	.	CASSYSAALREKLFF	TGTGCCAGCAGTTACTCCGCCGCCTTACGGGAAAAACTGTTTTTT
TRBJ2-3	TRBV5-1	.	.	CASRLGSTDTQYF	TGCGCCAGCCGGCTCGGGTCTACAGATACGCAGTATTTT
TRBJ2-7	TRBV28	.	.	CASGRLTYEQYF	TGTGCCAGCGGCAGGCTGACCTACGAGCAGTACTTC